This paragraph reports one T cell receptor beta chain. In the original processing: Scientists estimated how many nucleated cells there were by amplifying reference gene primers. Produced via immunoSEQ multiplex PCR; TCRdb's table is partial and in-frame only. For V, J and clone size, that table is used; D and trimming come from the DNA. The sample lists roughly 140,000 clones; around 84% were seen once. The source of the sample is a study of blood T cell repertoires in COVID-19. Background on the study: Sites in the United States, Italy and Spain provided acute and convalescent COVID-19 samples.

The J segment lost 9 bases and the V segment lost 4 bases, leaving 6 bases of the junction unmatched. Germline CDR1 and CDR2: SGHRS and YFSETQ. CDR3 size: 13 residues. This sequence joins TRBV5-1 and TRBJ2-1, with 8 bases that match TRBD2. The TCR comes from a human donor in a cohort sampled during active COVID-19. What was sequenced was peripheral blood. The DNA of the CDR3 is TGCGCCAGCAGCCTGGAAGGACTAGCTGAGCAGTTCTTC. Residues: CASSLEGLAEQFF. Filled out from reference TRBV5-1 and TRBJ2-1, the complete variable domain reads KAGVTQTPRYLIKTRGQQVTLSCSPISGHRSVSWYQQTPGQGLQFLFEYFSETQRNKGNFPGRFSGRQFSNSRSEMNVSTLELGDSALYLCASSLEGLAEQFFGPGTRLTVL.